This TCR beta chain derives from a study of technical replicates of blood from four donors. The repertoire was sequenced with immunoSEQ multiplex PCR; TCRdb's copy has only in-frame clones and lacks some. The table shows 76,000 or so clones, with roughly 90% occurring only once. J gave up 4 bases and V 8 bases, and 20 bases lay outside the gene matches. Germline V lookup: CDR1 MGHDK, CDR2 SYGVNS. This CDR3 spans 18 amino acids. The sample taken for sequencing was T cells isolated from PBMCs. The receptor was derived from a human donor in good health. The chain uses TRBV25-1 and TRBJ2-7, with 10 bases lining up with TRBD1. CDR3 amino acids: CASPLSGELGQGIYEQYF. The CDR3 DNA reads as TGTGCCAGCCCCCTAAGCGGGGAACTGGGACAGGGGATTTACGAGCAGTACTTC.